This TCR beta chain was recorded in a study of beta chain features in type 1 diabetes. General study points: Shorter TCRB CDR3s, moderately but significantly so, were found in Type 1 diabetes patients in all four CD4+ subsets. cDNA-based reads could over-represent cells with high TCR expression. These data did not resolve whether HLA type affects TCRB rearrangement. A pattern of fewer insertions and more deletions at VDJ junctions was seen in type 1 diabetes patients.

The sequenced template was cDNA made from the entire isolated RNA. The data were produced by immunoSEQ multiplex PCR, yet TCRdb's version contains in-frame clones alone and is incomplete. The sample records about 340,000 clones, around an eighth being singletons. CDR3 length equals 17 residues. V gave up 3 bases and J gave up 2 bases, with 14 bases separating them. Germline V gene data show CDR1 as KGHSH and CDR2 as LQKENI. Only a few counts were recorded for this clone. No antigen is known for it. This chain connects TRBV18 to TRBJ2-6; D perhaps matches TRBD1 (6 bases). The TCR originated in a woman between 18 and 29 years old with type 1 diabetes. Sequencing was carried out using naive CD4+ T cells from blood. The CDR3 DNA follows: TGTGCCAGCTCACCCCTCCTTCCAGGGGCTGGGGCCAACGTCCTGACTTTC. It codes for CASSPLLPGAGANVLTF.